Listed below are T cell receptor beta chains from one sample, sequenced in a study of blood T cell repertoires in COVID-19. Clones were read by immunoSEQ multiplex PCR, and TCRdb kept only the in-frame ones, dropping some. The sample lists roughly 230,000 clones, approximately 86% occurring once. Sequencing was done on a sample of peripheral blood. Source of these receptors: a human donor in a cohort sampled during active COVID-19. The CDR3 runs from the conserved cysteine through the conserved F or W. A D gene is named only where the DNA matches it firmly. The listing skips clone size in some rows; elsewhere it reads once, few, many or a size class.

J | D | size | V | CDR3 | DNA
TRBJ2-3 | TRBD2 | . | TRBV19 | CASSIGLEADTQYF | TGTGCCAGTAGTATCGGACTAGAGGCAGATACGCAGTATTTT
TRBJ1-2 | TRBD1 | . | TRBV6-5 | CASSPTGTGSDTF | TGTGCCAGCAGTCCTACCGGGACAGGGTCAGACACCTTC
TRBJ2-6 | TRBD1 | . | TRBV7-9 | CASSFATGSGANVLTF | TGTGCCAGCAGCTTTGCGACAGGGTCTGGGGCCAACGTCCTGACTTTC
TRBJ1-5 | TRBD1 | . | TRBV10-3 | CAIGQGPQPQHF | TGTGCCATCGGACAGGGGCCACAGCCCCAGCATTTT
TRBJ1-1 | TRBD1 | few | TRBV5-6 | CASTKGQGGTEAFF | TGTGCCAGCACGAAGGGACAGGGCGGAACTGAAGCTTTCTTT
TRBJ2-6 | TRBD1 | . | TRBV6-1 | CASSEWTGEANVLTF | TGTGCCAGCAGTGAGTGGACAGGGGAGGCCAACGTCCTGACTTTC
TRBJ2-5 | . | . | TRBV27 | CASRPGLSGEETQYF | TGTGCCAGCAGGCCGGGACTATCAGGGGAAGAGACCCAGTACTTC
TRBJ1-3 | TRBD1 | once | TRBV6-5 | CASSGGDRRNTIYF | TGTGCCAGCAGCGGGGGGGACAGAAGAAACACCATATATTTT
TRBJ2-7 | . | . | TRBV28 | CANTGQTYEQYF | TGTGCCAACACAGGACAAACCTACGAGCAGTACTTC
TRBJ1-3 | . | . | TRBV29-1 | CSVGGGTGNTIYF | TGCAGCGTTGGCGGAGGGACGGGAAACACCATATATTTT
TRBJ1-5 | TRBD1 | . | TRBV27 | CASSMGQGRQPQHF | TGTGCCAGCAGTATGGGACAGGGGAGACAGCCCCAGCATTTT
TRBJ2-7 | TRBD2 | . | TRBV20-1 | CSASRLAGNYEQYF | TGCAGTGCTAGTAGGCTAGCGGGTAACTACGAGCAGTACTTC
TRBJ1-2 | . | . | TRBV6-1 | CASSDRHYGYTF | TGTGCCAGCAGTGACAGGCACTATGGCTACACCTTC
TRBJ1-4 | . | . | TRBV19 | CASSARTGPSTNEKLFF | TGTGCCAGTAGTGCCAGAACAGGGCCCTCAACTAATGAAAAACTGTTTTTT
TRBJ1-5 | TRBD1 | . | TRBV19 | CASRDSPMSSNQPQHF | TGTGCCAGTCGGGACAGCCCAATGTCTAGCAATCAGCCCCAGCATTTT
TRBJ2-3 | TRBD2 | . | TRBV30 | CAWSGSTSGTDTQYF | TGTGCCTGGAGTGGGTCGACTAGCGGCACAGATACGCAGTATTTT
TRBJ2-3 | . | . | TRBV2 | CASTQGFLLSDTQYF | TGTGCCAGCACCCAGGGGTTCCTCCTCTCAGATACGCAGTATTTT
TRBJ2-5 | . | . | TRBV6-5 | CASSYSEGWETQYF | TGTGCCAGCAGTTACTCCGAGGGTTGGGAGACCCAGTACTTC
TRBJ1-5 | . | . | TRBV5-1 | CASSLDSLNQPQHF | TGCGCCAGCAGTCTCGACAGCCTCAATCAGCCCCAGCATTTT
TRBJ2-7 | . | . | TRBV5-4 | CASSLFPGTEQYF | TGTGCCAGCAGCTTGTTCCCTGGGACTGAGCAGTACTTC
TRBJ2-7 | . | . | TRBV11-2 | CASSLGGSGYEQYF | TGTGCCAGCAGCTTAGGGGGCAGTGGGTACGAGCAGTACTTC
TRBJ2-7 | TRBD1 | . | TRBV14 | CASSPDRGPYEQYF | TGTGCCAGCAGCCCCGACAGGGGACCTTACGAGCAGTACTTC
TRBJ2-7 | . | . | TRBV27 | CASSLYQGQVDEQYF | TGTGCCAGCAGTTTATACCAGGGGCAGGTAGACGAGCAGTACTTC
TRBJ2-3 | TRBD2 | . | TRBV11-2 | CASSLGGGAYTDTQYF | TGTGCCAGCAGCCTTGGCGGGGGGGCCTACACAGATACGCAGTATTTT
TRBJ2-1 | TRBD2 | . | TRBV5-1 | CASSGLAGTYNEQFF | TGCGCCAGCTCGGGGCTAGCGGGGACCTACAATGAGCAGTTCTTC
TRBJ1-2 | . | . | TRBV27 | CASSLSSGVGYGYTF | TGTGCCAGCAGTTTATCGTCAGGGGTGGGCTATGGCTACACCTTC
TRBJ1-2 | . | . | TRBV4-1 | CASSQDFQSNYGYTF | TGCGCCAGCAGCCAAGATTTTCAGTCTAACTATGGCTACACCTTC
TRBJ2-3 | TRBD1 | . | TRBV2 | CASSGQGRTDTQYF | TGTGCCAGCAGTGGACAGGGGAGGACAGATACGCAGTATTTT
TRBJ2-1 | TRBD2 | . | TRBV28 | CASSSTSGRDNEQFF | TGTGCCAGCAGTTCGACTAGCGGGAGGGACAATGAGCAGTTCTTC
TRBJ2-7 | TRBD1 | . | TRBV12-3/TRBV12-4 | CASSKQGATEQYF | TGTGCCAGCAGTAAACAGGGGGCTACCGAGCAGTACTTC
TRBJ1-4 | . | . | TRBV28 | CASSVRGVVEKLFF | TGTGCCAGCAGTGTACGGGGGGTGGTGGAAAAACTGTTTTTT
TRBJ2-5 | . | . | TRBV5-4 | CASSAGGRGTQETQYF | TGTGCCAGCAGCGCCGGTGGGCGGGGAACCCAAGAGACCCAGTACTTC
TRBJ1-5 | TRBD1 | few | TRBV28 | CASRTGNQPQHF | TGTGCCAGCAGGACAGGGAATCAGCCCCAGCATTTT
TRBJ1-2 | TRBD1 | . | TRBV5-1 | CASSLGTGGDGYTF | TGCGCCAGCAGCTTAGGGACAGGGGGCGATGGCTACACCTTC
TRBJ1-5 | . | . | TRBV28 | CASSSADAQPQHF | TGTGCCAGCAGTTCTGCGGATGCTCAGCCCCAGCATTTT
TRBJ1-1 | TRBD1 | . | TRBV5-1 | CASSFTGEGEAFF | TGCGCCAGCAGCTTCACAGGGGAAGGGGAAGCTTTCTTT
TRBJ2-7 | . | . | TRBV6-5 | CASPRFGDSYEQYF | TGTGCCAGCCCTCGGTTCGGGGATTCCTACGAGCAGTACTTC
TRBJ1-4 | . | . | TRBV6-5 | CASSYRAGATNEKLFF | TGTGCCAGCAGTTACAGGGCGGGTGCAACTAATGAAAAACTGTTTTTT
TRBJ2-3 | TRBD1 | few | TRBV19 | CASSIRSTGGTDTQYF | TGTGCCAGTAGTATCCGATCGACAGGGGGCACAGATACGCAGTATTTT
TRBJ2-1 | TRBD2 | few | TRBV6-2/TRBV6-3 | CASSSLAVRRSSYNEQFF | TGTGCCAGCAGCTCCCTAGCGGTCCGACGAAGCTCCTACAATGAGCAGTTCTTC
TRBJ2-1 | . | . | TRBV15 | CATSTRIDNEQFF | TGTGCCACCAGCACCCGCATAGACAATGAGCAGTTCTTC
TRBJ1-1 | TRBD1 | once | TRBV20-1 | CSASRQGGTEAFF | TGCAGTGCTAGTCGTCAGGGGGGCACTGAAGCTTTCTTT
TRBJ1-5 | TRBD1 | . | TRBV28 | CASSLNRGLGNQPQHF | TGTGCCAGCAGTCTGAACAGGGGATTGGGCAATCAGCCCCAGCATTTT
TRBJ2-3 | . | . | TRBV27 | CASSRRGVNTQYF | TGTGCCAGCTCAAGGAGGGGTGTGAATACGCAGTATTTT